Detailed here is one TCR beta chain. The antigen is undetermined. This entry is derived from a study of cytomegalovirus exposure and HLA in healthy donors. Overall study: A prior analysis found 117 million unique TCR beta sequences from around 180 million T cells. Whole-study results and caveats: Three CMV-associated chains were confirmed in vitro to be specific for CMV antigens. CMV serostatus was the only immune exposure information that was available.

V lost 5 bases, J lost 13 bases, and 14 bases lay in between. The CDR3 length is 12 residues. Germline V gene sequence: CDR1 SNHLY, CDR2 FYNNEI. The PCR employed 60 Vbeta primers together with 13 Jbeta primers. This table comes from immunoSEQ multiplex PCR, and its TCRdb copy is limited to in-frame clones, with some not included. The sample has about 79,000 clones; 67% are singletons. The clonotype originates from a woman aged 50 to 60 in good health and CMV-seropositive. The chain carries TRBV2 and TRBJ1-4; no clear D gene. The sample was PBMCs. The CDR3 here is CASSSTEIVLFF. CDR3 bases: TGTGCCAGCAGTTCGACGGAGATTGTACTGTTTTTT.